These 25 T cell receptor beta chains were all obtained from the same sample, sequenced in a study of T-cell reconstitution after alpha-beta-depleted transplantation in children. Preparation of the TCRbeta library used unique molecular identifiers. Via MiXCR, TCRdb re-called the PCR reads, giving one row per CDR3 protein. Seen here are roughly 420,000 distinct CDR3 sequences, 15% to 20% observed once, and the top ten hold about 32%. The sequences come from PBMCs, mostly from graft donor cells, collected 360 days after TCRalphabeta/CD19-depleted stem cell transplant. The receptor source for this set is a boy under two years old who had a stem cell transplant for Wiskott-Aldrich syndrome, so the T cells may come from the graft donor.

The genes are TRBV4-2 and TRBJ2-4; the D gene is possibly TRBD2 (5 bases). V lost 2 bases and J 0 bases, leaving 14 bases between the germline ends. This CDR3 comprises 17 residues. Germline assignment: CDR1 LGHNA and CDR2 YNFKEQ. This chain's CDR3 is CASSQPIRGIAKNIQYF. The CDR3 nucleotides read TGTGCCAGCAGCCAACCCATTCGGGGAATAGCCAAAAACATTCAGTACTTC.

The chain uses TRBV7-9 and TRBJ1-1; 9 bases map to TRBD1. Germline assignment: CDR1 SEHNR and CDR2 FQNEAQ (reference sequence). There are 14 residues in the CDR3. Trimming took 4 bases from V and 4 from J; bases not matched to a gene: 4. The CDR3 spells CASSSGQGITEAFF. CDR3 sequence (DNA): TGTGCCAGCAGCTCAGGACAGGGGATCACTGAAGCTTTCTTT.

This clonotype has a handful of counts. The chain recombines TRBV6-4 with TRBJ2-1; 10 bases fit TRBD2. The CDR3 extends over 16 amino acids. Trimming took 5 bases from V and 8 from J; bases not matched to a gene: 12. Germline lookup yields CDR1 MRHNA and CDR2 SNTAGT. CDR3: CASSKLAGEDEDEQFF. CDR3 DNA: TGTGCCAGCAGTAAGCTAGCGGGAGAAGATGAGGATGAGCAGTTCTTC.

This clonotype was counted between two and nine times. The chain links TRBV12-3 or TRBV12-4 to TRBJ2-5; 9 bases match TRBD2. Losses at the gene ends were 3 bases for V and 5 bases for J; bases not matched to a gene: 13. The CDR3 loop spans 17 amino acids. CDR3 coding DNA: TGTGCCAGCAGTTTTGGTTTTGCGGGGGGGCCAGAGGAGACCCAGTACTTC. Protein sequence: CASSFGFAGGPEETQYF.

V usage is TRBV24-1 and J usage is TRBJ1-5; perhaps TRBD1 as D (5 bases). The germline V and J ends were trimmed by 4 bases and 2 bases, with 11 bases remaining between them. The germline CDR1 and CDR2 sequences are KGHDR and SFDVKD. This CDR3 has 15 residues. In DNA form, the CDR3 reads TGTGCCACCAGTGAGGGAGGGGCTCGCAATCAGCCCCAGCATTTT. This codes for CATSEGGARNQPQHF.

The table lists this clonotype with a few counts. CDR3 amino acids: CASKAGATYEQYF. The CDR3 DNA is TGCGCCAGCAAAGCGGGCGCCACCTACGAGCAGTACTTC. The chain uses TRBV10-2 and TRBJ2-7, with a tentative D call TRBD2 (6 bases). Germline values: CDR1 WSHSY, CDR2 SAAADI. The CDR3 length is 13 residues. V lost 7 bases and J lost 2, with 12 bases in between.

This clonotype was observed a handful of times. The gene calls are TRBV12-3 or TRBV12-4 and TRBJ2-5; D is undetermined. The CDR3 covers 15 residues. V was shortened by 5 bases and J by 3 bases, with 16 bases between the two germline ends. The CDR3 here is CASSLRRLIKETQYF. Written as DNA, the CDR3 is TGTGCCAGCAGTCTCCGACGATTAATAAAAGAGACCCAGTACTTC.

This clonotype was seen ten or more times. The V and J genes are TRBV28 and TRBJ1-1, with 11 bases that match TRBD1. Germline V gene lookup returns CDR1 MDHEN and CDR2 SYDVKM. The CDR3 loop spans 18 amino acids. V lost 0 bases, J lost 3 bases, and 9 bases stayed unmatched. The CDR3 loop is CASSLWAGTGGKDTEAFF. CDR3 sequence (DNA): TGTGCCAGCAGTTTATGGGCTGGGACAGGGGGGAAGGACACTGAAGCTTTCTTT.

The J gene is TRBJ2-7, the V gene TRBV5-1; weak D call: TRBD2 (6 bases). The CDR3 runs to 14 residues. Trimming took off 4 bases at V and 6 bases at J, with 17 bases between the two ends. From germline, CDR1 is SGHRS and CDR2 YFSETQ. The CDR3 loop is CASSGGTSESEQYF. CDR3 in DNA: TGCGCCAGCAGCGGCGGGACCTCCGAAAGCGAGCAGTACTTC.

This clonotype has a handful of counts. The germline gene is not matched at one end of the junction; a read error may be the cause. The J gene is TRBJ2-1, the V gene TRBV11-2; TRBD2 might be the D (7 bases). Germline loops: CDR1 SGHAT, CDR2 FQNNGV. This CDR3 contains 17 residues. CDR3 amino acids: CASRLGGRGPYYNEQFF. The CDR3, as DNA: TGTGCCAGCAGGTTAGGGGGGAGGGGCCCTTATTACAATGAGCAGTTCTTC. The entire variable domain, with the rest obtained from reference TRBV11-2 and TRBJ2-1, is as follows: EAGVAQSPRYKIIEKRQSVAFWCNPISGHATLYWYQQILGQGPKLLIQFQNNGVVDDSQLPKDRFSAERLKGVDSTLKIQPAKLEDSAVYLCASRLGGRGPYYNEQFFGPGTRLTVL.

The CDR3 region is CASSLDFGTSGNTQYF. CDR3 bases: TGCGCCAGCAGCTTGGATTTTGGGACTAGCGGAAATACGCAGTATTTT. The chain is built from TRBV5-1 and TRBJ2-3, with TRBD2 matching over 11 bases. The V gene's germline CDR1 is SGHRS and CDR2 YFSETQ. The CDR3 consists of 16 residues. Trimming took 0 bases from V and 7 from J; bases not matched to a gene: 7.

V is TRBV6-6 and J is TRBJ1-2; D gene ambiguous. The germline V gene has CDR1 MNHNY and CDR2 SVGAGI (reference sequence). Trimming shortened V by 6 bases and J by 7 bases, and 15 bases separated the two germline ends. There are 13 residues in the CDR3. This CDR3 reads CASSSDYLGGYTF. The CDR3 region has the DNA TGTGCCAGCAGCTCCGACTATCTGGGTGGCTACACCTTC.

The CDR3 nucleotides read TGTGCCAGCAGCCGATATTCGGGCCAGGAGGAAGAGACCCAGTACTTC. Its protein is CASSRYSGQEEETQYF. The gene calls are TRBV3-1 and TRBJ2-5; a weak D match, TRBD2 (5 bases). V was clipped by 4 bases and J by 3 bases, with 18 bases between them. The length of the CDR3 is 16 residues. The V gene's germline CDR1 is LGHDT and CDR2 YNNKEL (reference sequence).

This clonotype was seen ten or more times. The germline gene is not matched at one end of the junction; a read error may be the cause. The rearrangement uses TRBV5-1 and TRBJ2-7; 8 bases align to TRBD1. The germline CDR1 and CDR2 sequences are SGHRS and YFSETQ. CDR3 length equals 14 residues. The CDR3 reads CASSRGQGGYEQYF. In DNA, the CDR3 is TGTGCCAGCAGCCGAGGACAGGGAGGATACGAGCAGTACTTC.

This clonotype has just a few counts. This chain connects TRBV28 to TRBJ2-6; D not resolved. V was shortened by 8 bases and J by 0 bases, with 11 bases between the two germline ends. The CDR3 totals 15 residues. Germline lookup yields CDR1 MDHEN and CDR2 SYDVKM. The CDR3 reads CASRMRPSGANVLTF. The CDR3 nucleotides read TGTGCCAGCCGAATGCGACCCTCTGGGGCCAACGTCCTGACTTTC.

This clonotype was observed a handful of times. This chain joins TRBV24-1 and TRBJ2-5; D may be TRBD1 (5 bases). Trimming cost V 5 bases and J 5 bases, with 17 bases left between them. This CDR3 is built from 15 residues. Looked up from germline, CDR1 is KGHDR and CDR2 is SFDVKD. DNA of the CDR3: TGTGCCACCAGTGCTATGTACCCACAGGAGGAGACCCAGTACTTC. This encodes CATSAMYPQEETQYF.

This clonotype was observed many times. The rearrangement uses TRBV2 and TRBJ2-3; no firm D call. Per germline, CDR1 SNHLY and CDR2 FYNNEI. This CDR3 is built from 13 residues. Between the trimmed V and J ends, which lost 8 bases and 4 bases, there was a span of 13 bases. CDR3 nucleotides: TGTGCCAGCCCTGAGACGGATTCAGATACGCAGTATTTT. Amino acids: CASPETDSDTQYF.

The V and J genes are TRBV4-1 and TRBJ2-1, with D possibly being TRBD1 or TRBD2 (5 bases each). The CDR3 extends over 18 amino acids. Germline V gene data show CDR1 as MGHRA and CDR2 as YSYEKL. Trimming stripped 6 bases from V and 1 base from J, with 22 bases between. The CDR3 sequence: CASSRASTGTLSYNEQFF. DNA of the CDR3: TGCGCCAGCAGTCGGGCTTCTACCGGGACCCTTTCCTACAATGAGCAGTTCTTC.

This clonotype was counted only a few times. The chain is built from TRBV5-1 and TRBJ2-7, with 11 bases lining up with TRBD1. V dropped 3 bases and J dropped 5; count of bases not matched to a gene: 7. This CDR3 is built from 15 residues. The germline gives CDR1 SGHRS, CDR2 YFSETQ. The CDR3 DNA sequence: TGCGCCAGCAGCTCCCCGGGACAGGGGGTCCACGAGCAGTACTTC. Its protein product is CASSSPGQGVHEQYF.

This clonotype turned up a few times. The genes are TRBV20-1 and TRBJ2-3; TRBD2 agrees at 12 bases. Germline assignment: CDR1 DFQATT and CDR2 SNEGSKA (reference sequence). The junction had 10 bases not matched to a gene; V was cut back by 1 base and J by 2 bases. This CDR3 has 18 amino acids. The CDR3 protein is CSARAPPGLAGITDTQYF. Here the CDR3 DNA reads TGCAGTGCTAGAGCCCCTCCCGGACTAGCGGGGATCACAGATACGCAGTATTTT.

In this sample, this clonotype turned up many times. The V and J genes are TRBV7-2 and TRBJ2-2; 9 bases match TRBD1. Per the germline V gene, CDR1 is SGHTA and CDR2 is FQGNSA. The V and J ends lost 5 bases and 5 bases, in that order; junction bases with no gene match: 9. This CDR3 has 16 amino acids. The CDR3 is CASSRPTGTGTGELFF. CDR3 in DNA: TGTGCCAGCAGCCGCCCAACCGGGACAGGGACCGGGGAGCTGTTTTTT. Full variable domain (outside the CDR3, taken from reference TRBV7-2 and TRBJ2-2): GAGVSQSPSNKVTEKGKDVELRCDPISGHTALYWYRQSLGQGLEFLIYFQGNSAPDKSGLPSDRFSAERTGGSVSTLTIQRTQQEDSAVYLCASSRPTGTGTGELFFGEGSRLTVL.

This rearrangement joins TRBV5-1 to TRBJ1-1; 11 bases line up with TRBD1. CDR3 size: 15 residues. Germline V gene data show CDR1 as SGHRS and CDR2 as YFSETQ. V shed 0 bases, J shed 4 bases, and the junction held 2 bases outside the gene matches. CDR3 DNA: TGCGCCAGCAGCTTGGCGGGACAGGGGGTCACTGAAGCTTTCTTT. As protein: CASSLAGQGVTEAFF.

The chain links TRBV30 to TRBJ2-1; D gene uncertain. The V end lost 2 bases, the J end lost 6 bases, and 5 bases lay between the germline ends. The CDR3 is made up of 11 amino acids. The germline V gene has CDR1 GTSNPN and CDR2 SVGIG (reference sequence). CDR3 in amino acids: CAWSHFNEQFF. The CDR3 DNA reads TGTGCCTGGAGTCACTTCAATGAGCAGTTCTTC.

The chain recombines TRBV6-2 or TRBV6-3 with TRBJ2-5; D perhaps matches TRBD1 (6 bases). Germline V gene data show CDR1 as MNHEY and CDR2 as SVGEGT. Between the trimmed V and J ends, which lost 8 bases and 2 bases, there was a span of 12 bases. The CDR3 runs 13 residues. The CDR3 nucleotides are TGTGCCAGCCAGGGGACCTATCAAGAGACCCAGTACTTC. Its translation: CASQGTYQETQYF.

V and J are TRBV11-2 and TRBJ1-1; D is perhaps TRBD1 (6 bases). V was cut by 5 bases and J by 6 bases, with 25 bases left in between. The CDR3 runs to 17 residues. The germline gives CDR1 SGHAT, CDR2 FQNNGV. CDR3 in DNA: TGTGCCAGCAGCCGCTCCCCTTTCCTAGGGACATCTCCTGAAGCTTTCTTT. It specifies CASSRSPFLGTSPEAFF. Based on the CDR3 plus reference TRBV11-2 and TRBJ1-1, the full variable domain is EAGVAQSPRYKIIEKRQSVAFWCNPISGHATLYWYQQILGQGPKLLIQFQNNGVVDDSQLPKDRFSAERLKGVDSTLKIQPAKLEDSAVYLCASSRSPFLGTSPEAFFGQGTRLTVV.